Each of the 5 T cell receptor beta chains below was sequenced from the same sample in a study of T-cell memory formation after mild COVID-19. TCRdb re-called the 5' RACE reads through MiXCR, storing one row per CDR3 protein. Of under 550,000 distinct CDR3 sequences listed, 18% were seen once; the top ten hold roughly 21%. The sample was PBMCs or a T cell subset sorted from them (not recorded which). These receptors were obtained from a man aged 18 to 29 who had mild COVID-19 (a few samples of this study predate the infection). Cell type and time point are not known.

This clonotype was detected many times. This chain connects TRBV7-2 to TRBJ1-4, with D possibly matching TRBD1 (5 bases). V dropped 1 base and J dropped 8 bases, with 11 bases sitting between them. Germline V lookup: CDR1 SGHTA, CDR2 FQGNSA. The CDR3 is made up of 14 amino acids. The CDR3 here is CASSLGGDGEKLFF. The CDR3 DNA follows: TGTGCCAGCAGCTTAGGAGGGGATGGGGAAAAACTGTTTTTT.

This clonotype was seen a handful of times. The V call is TRBV12-3 or TRBV12-4, the J call TRBJ2-1, with 11 bases identical to TRBD2. This CDR3 comprises 15 residues. With 6 bases clipped from V and 10 bases from J, the junction kept 11 bases outside the gene matches. CDR3 loop: CASSLAGGMMREQFF. CDR3 bases: TGTGCCAGCAGCCTAGCGGGGGGCATGATGAGAGAGCAGTTCTTC.

Turning to this clonotype: The limits of the CDR3 on the DNA are not certain, so only TCRdb's listed CDR3 is given. The chain links TRBV4-1 to TRBJ1-2; TRBD1 reflects the table's D call only, with no check against the DNA. The CDR3 is 13 amino acids long, termini counted. The germline CDR1 and CDR2 sequences are MGHRA and YSYEKL. The CDR3: CASSQVGTGNLTF.

CDR3 loop: CASRREASGRTEQFF. The CDR3 DNA reads as TGTGCCAGCAGGCGAGAGGCTAGCGGGAGGACTGAGCAGTTCTTC. J is TRBJ2-1 and V is TRBV6-1; 11 bases are a match to TRBD2. The J segment lost 9 bases and the V segment lost 6 bases, leaving 10 bases of the junction unmatched. The CDR3 extends over 15 amino acids. Germline lookup yields CDR1 MNHNS and CDR2 SASEGT.

CDR3 DNA sequence: TGTGCTGGACGGCGAGGGGCGAACACTGAAGCTTTCTTT. As protein: CAGRRGANTEAFF. The chain combines TRBV12-5 with TRBJ1-1, with D perhaps matching TRBD1 (5 bases). CDR3 length equals 13 residues. V was shortened by 11 bases and J by 1 base, with 14 bases between the two germline ends. Germline V lookup: CDR1 LGHNT, CDR2 FRNRAP.